Below are 5 T cell receptor beta chains sequenced from a single sample in a study of long-term antiretroviral therapy in people with HIV. The assay used was immunoSEQ (version v3.0), run at survey level. Clones were sequenced by immunoSEQ multiplex PCR, and TCRdb holds only the in-frame ones, with some missing. The top ten clones hold less than 6% of a sample with approximately 25,000 clones, about 86% of them seen once. The material was unsorted PBMCs, obtained around 4.5 years after starting antiretroviral therapy. These receptors were taken from a man aged 30 to 39 with HIV.

The chain carries TRBV6-1 and TRBJ1-2, with unresolved D. This CDR3 spans 13 amino acids. V lost 10 bases, J lost 7 bases, and 19 bases lay in between. The germline CDR1 and CDR2 sequences are MNHNS and SASEGT. CDR3 loop: CATTPPSSGGYTF. In nucleotides, the CDR3 is TGTGCCACCACCCCCCCCTCTTCGGGTGGCTACACCTTC.

The V gene is TRBV4-3, the J gene TRBJ1-1, with unresolved D. The V gene's germline CDR1 is LGHNA and CDR2 YSLEER. With 6 bases removed from V and 3 bases from J, the gap between germline ends came to 14 bases. The CDR3 is made up of 14 amino acids. The chain's CDR3 is CASRQRTDYTEAFF. CDR3 nucleotide sequence: TGCGCCAGCAGACAGAGGACGGATTACACTGAAGCTTTCTTT.

Points on this clone: The junction shows a germline mismatch at one end, possibly a read error. The genes are TRBV7-7 and TRBJ2-5, with 8 bases lining up with TRBD1. Germline V gives CDR1 SSHAT, CDR2 FNYEAQ (reference sequence). The CDR3 has 14 residues. CDR3 sequence: CASSLSGGLETQYF. CDR3 bases: TGTGCTAGCAGCTTGTCAGGGGGCTTAGAGACCCAGTACTTC.

V usage is TRBV6-5 and J usage is TRBJ2-5; a possible D gene is TRBD1 (5 bases). The CDR3 contains 12 residues. The germline V gene encodes CDR1 MNHEY and CDR2 SVGAGI. With 9 bases removed from V and 3 bases from J, the gap between germline ends came to 11 bases. CDR3 region: CASRTNEETQYF. The CDR3, as DNA: TGTGCCAGTCGGACAAATGAAGAGACCCAGTACTTC.

The chain carries TRBV10-2 and TRBJ2-1; 8 nucleotides align to TRBD2. J was trimmed by 7 bases and V by 2 bases; bases with no gene match: 13. The CDR3 extends over 17 amino acids. The germline CDR1 and CDR2 sequences are WSHSY and SAAADI. The CDR3 spells CASSERRTSGPGNEQFF. The CDR3 coding sequence is TGCGCCAGCAGTGAGAGGCGTACTAGCGGACCCGGGAATGAGCAGTTCTTC.